One and the same sample provided the 18 T cell receptor beta chains below, sequenced in a study of shared clonotypes between healthy human individuals. Terminally differentiated effector memory CD45RA+ cells were excluded by CCR7 positive selection of CD45RO-negative cells. Repertoires were generated with immunoSEQ multiplex PCR, while TCRdb's copy carries only in-frame clones and drops some. The sample yields millions of clones, about 92% seen once. The material sequenced was naive CD8+ T cells from PBMCs. These receptors were taken from a man between 18 and 29 years old in good health. Some clones in this sample may be carry-over from other donors' samples.

This chain connects TRBV5-6 to TRBJ1-1; D not resolved. Trimming took off 0 bases at V and 5 bases at J, with 11 bases between the two ends. Germline-derived CDR1 and CDR2 are SGHDT and YYEEEE. The CDR3 runs to 14 residues. CDR3 amino acids: CASSLGRFETEAFF. The CDR3 DNA sequence: TGTGCCAGCAGCTTGGGGCGCTTCGAAACTGAAGCTTTCTTT.

CDR3 amino acids: CASSLVRVGDNYEQYF. In DNA, the CDR3 is TGTGCCAGCAGCTTAGTAAGGGTAGGGGATAACTACGAGCAGTACTTC. V is TRBV7-2 and J is TRBJ2-7, with a weak D call TRBD1 (5 bases). The CDR3 has 16 amino acids. Trimming shortened V by 1 base and J by 3 bases, and 16 bases separated the two germline ends. The germline CDR1 and CDR2 sequences are SGHTA and FQGNSA.

The chain carries TRBV5-1 and TRBJ2-1, with D possibly TRBD1 on 5 matching bases. The CDR3 sequence is 14 residues long. Germline V CDR1 and CDR2: SGHRS, YFSETQ. Trimming cost V 0 bases and J 8 bases, with 12 bases left between them. CDR3 region: CASSLGQGGDEQFF. The CDR3 bases are TGCGCCAGCAGCTTGGGGCAGGGTGGGGATGAGCAGTTCTTC.

The CDR3 loop reads CASSLSTQGSGTEAFF. DNA of the CDR3: TGTGCCAGCAGCTTGTCCACACAGGGGTCGGGCACTGAAGCTTTCTTT. The chain has TRBV13 and TRBJ1-1, with 7 bases matching TRBD1. Germline-derived CDR1 and CDR2 are PRHDT and FYEKMQ (reference sequence). The CDR3 covers 16 residues. V gave up 3 bases and J gave up 4 bases; unmatched junction bases: 11.

The chain links TRBV10-2 to TRBJ2-7; D not certain. V was trimmed by 3 bases and J by 5 bases, leaving 11 bases between them. Germline V lookup: CDR1 WSHSY, CDR2 SAAADI. This CDR3 is built from 13 residues. The CDR3 loop is CASSEDRRDEQYF. As DNA, the CDR3 is TGCGCCAGCAGTGAAGATCGCCGGGACGAGCAGTACTTC.

The chain is built from TRBV28 and TRBJ2-4, with D possibly being TRBD1 (8 bases). This CDR3 has 19 residues. V lost 5 bases to trimming and J lost 5 bases, with 28 bases between them. Germline CDR1 reads MDHEN; CDR2 reads SYDVKM. The CDR3 here is CASSADREGVILKENIQYF. DNA for the CDR3: TGTGCCAGCAGTGCGGACAGGGAGGGGGTGATATTGAAGGAAAACATTCAGTACTTC.

The chain recombines TRBV7-9 with TRBJ2-1, with 8 positions matching TRBD2. Germline CDR1 reads SEHNR; CDR2 reads FQNEAQ (reference sequence). V lost 4 bases, J lost 7 bases, and 6 bases stayed unmatched. CDR3 length: 14 amino acids. The CDR3 region has the DNA TGTGCCAGCAGCTCCGGACTAGCACATAATGAGCAGTTCTTC. This codes for CASSSGLAHNEQFF. The full variable domain, its missing parts supplied by reference TRBV7-9 and TRBJ2-1, is DTGVSQNPRHKITKRGQNVTFRCDPISEHNRLYWYRQTLGQGPEFLTYFQNEAQLEKSRLLSDRFSAERPKGSFSTLEIQRTEQGDSAMYLCASSSGLAHNEQFFGPGTRLTVL.

The rearrangement uses TRBV29-1 and TRBJ2-7; TRBD2 might be the D (6 bases). The V end lost 4 bases, the J end lost 9 bases, and 16 bases lay between the germline ends. The CDR3 is 12 amino acids. Germline V CDR1 and CDR2: SQVTM, ANQGSEA. The CDR3 nucleotides read TGCAGCGTTGTTGCCGGGAGTGGCTGGCAGTACTTC. Protein product: CSVVAGSGWQYF.

V gene TRBV13 combines with J gene TRBJ1-2; D is undetermined. Trimming stripped 0 bases from V and 2 bases from J, with 10 bases between. Germline values: CDR1 PRHDT, CDR2 FYEKMQ (reference sequence). The CDR3 sequence is 15 residues long. CDR3 DNA: TGTGCCAGCAGCTTAGGCGCGGACCGAAACTATGGCTACACCTTC. Protein: CASSLGADRNYGYTF.

V usage is TRBV7-9 and J usage is TRBJ2-1, with TRBD2 matching 13 bases. The CDR3 runs 16 residues. V gave up 5 bases and J gave up 9 bases; unmatched junction bases: 10. CDR1 SEHNR and CDR2 FQNEAQ come from the germline V gene (reference sequence). The CDR3 coding sequence is TGTGCCAGCAGCCAGTACCCACTAGCGGGAGGGCCTGAGCAGTTCTTC. This translates into CASSQYPLAGGPEQFF.

This sequence joins TRBV7-9 and TRBJ1-1, with TRBD1 matching over 7 bases. Losses at the gene ends were 7 bases for V and 6 bases for J; bases not matched to a gene: 17. CDR1 is SEHNR and CDR2 is FQNEAQ in the germline V gene (reference sequence). The CDR3 is 16 amino acids. In DNA form, the CDR3 reads TGTGCCAGCACCGTAACGAGGGGGCACTCTGGTCCTGAAGCTTTCTTT. It specifies CASTVTRGHSGPEAFF.

The gene calls are TRBV19 and TRBJ2-7, with 10 nucleotides matching TRBD2. Trimming removed 6 bases from V and 3 bases from J; junction bases left unmatched: 5. This CDR3 is built from 14 residues. Germline CDR1 is LNHDA and CDR2 is SQIVND (reference sequence). CDR3 loop: CASRWTSGNYEQYF. CDR3 DNA: TGTGCCAGTAGATGGACTAGCGGAAACTACGAGCAGTACTTC.

The CDR3 DNA sequence: TGTGCCAGCAGTGGAGCTCTTCGAGTGCACGAGCAGTACTTC. Its protein product is CASSGALRVHEQYF. The gene calls are TRBV28 and TRBJ2-7; D gene uncertain. The germline V gene has CDR1 MDHEN and CDR2 SYDVKM. Trimming removed 5 bases from V and 5 bases from J, with 16 bases in between. CDR3 size: 14 residues.

This clone is a singleton in its sample. The chain carries TRBV7-8 and TRBJ2-1; the match to TRBD1 covers 8 bases. Germline loops: CDR1 SGHVS, CDR2 FQNEAQ. V shed 0 bases, J shed 9 bases, and the junction held 4 bases outside the gene matches. The CDR3 extends over 14 amino acids. Here the CDR3 DNA reads TGTGCCAGCAGCTTAGCCCAGGGGGCCCCTGAGCAGTTCTTC. Its translation: CASSLAQGAPEQFF.

The sample holds a few counts of this clone. The J gene is TRBJ1-1, the V gene TRBV5-1; 8 bases align to TRBD1. J gave up 5 bases and V 0 bases, and 3 bases lay outside the gene matches. CDR1 and CDR2 (germline): SGHRS, YFSETQ. This CDR3 region has 14 residues. DNA for the CDR3: TGCGCCAGCAGCTTGGAGGGACAGGTGACTGAAGCTTTCTTT. It translates to CASSLEGQVTEAFF.

The J gene is TRBJ2-2, the V gene TRBV10-2; D is unclear. The ends were cut back, 8 bases at V and 8 bases at J, with 18 bases in the middle. The V gene's germline CDR1 is WSHSY and CDR2 SAAADI. CDR3 length: 14 amino acids. In DNA, the CDR3 is TGCGCCAGCCACCCTAGTGACGTTCCTGGGGAGCTGTTTTTT. Residues: CASHPSDVPGELFF.

This clone has a single count. The chain combines TRBV9 with TRBJ1-1; D may be TRBD1 (5 bases). The V and J ends lost 0 bases and 6 bases respectively, with 15 bases between them. The CDR3 covers 15 residues. Germline lookup yields CDR1 SGDLS and CDR2 YYNGEE. The CDR3 loop is CASSVVAYGGAEAFF. The CDR3 region has the DNA TGTGCCAGCAGCGTAGTGGCGTATGGGGGGGCTGAAGCTTTCTTT.

For this clone: The sample contains more than one DNA sequence encoding this CDR3. The chain links TRBV27 to TRBJ1-5, with D unclear. Germline assignment: CDR1 MNHEY and CDR2 SMNVEV (reference sequence). Trimming took off 4 bases at V and 3 bases at J, with 10 bases between the two ends. The CDR3 has 14 residues. In DNA, the CDR3 is TGTGCCAGCAGTTGGGCAGGAGTCAATCAGCCCCAGCATTTT. As protein: CASSWAGVNQPQHF.